The 20 T cell receptor beta chains below were found in one sample sequenced in a study of cytotoxic CD8 clonotypes in ibrutinib-treated CLL. TCRdb keeps only in-frame clones here, not all; method: immunoSEQ multiplex PCR. This sample has fewer than 150,000 clones; less than 90% occur once, and the top ten carry less than 4%. Here the sequenced sample was PBMCs, taken after 24 months of ibrutinib treatment. Every receptor here comes from a human donor with chronic lymphocytic leukemia.

The chain has TRBV7-8 and TRBJ2-1, with 8 bases that match TRBD1. Germline CDR1 and CDR2: SGHVS and FQNEAQ. Trimming cost V 1 base and J 4 bases; bases outside gene matches: 3. The CDR3 loop spans 15 amino acids. The CDR3 region is CASSLDRGKYNEQFF. Here the CDR3 DNA reads TGTGCCAGCAGCTTAGACAGGGGGAAATACAATGAGCAGTTCTTC.

The chain uses TRBV6-5 and TRBJ1-1; no firm D call. Trimming took off 2 bases at V and 0 bases at J, with 7 bases between the two ends. The CDR3 has 14 residues. Per germline, CDR1 MNHEY and CDR2 SVGAGI. Written as DNA, the CDR3 is TGTGCCAGCAGTTACCTCCAGATGAACACTGAAGCTTTCTTT. Amino acids: CASSYLQMNTEAFF.

The chain is built from TRBV5-1 and TRBJ2-3; D may correspond to TRBD1 or TRBD2 (5 bases each). Germline-derived CDR1 and CDR2 are SGHRS and YFSETQ. The CDR3 length is 14 residues. V lost 0 bases and J lost 0, with 5 bases in between. CDR3 nucleotide sequence: TGCGCCAGCAGCTTGGGGGGGAGCACAGATACGCAGTATTTT. This translates into CASSLGGSTDTQYF. The variable domain in full, with the rest retrieved from reference TRBV5-1 and TRBJ2-3, is KAGVTQTPRYLIKTRGQQVTLSCSPISGHRSVSWYQQTPGQGLQFLFEYFSETQRNKGNFPGRFSGRQFSNSRSEMNVSTLELGDSALYLCASSLGGSTDTQYFGPGTRLTVL.

The CDR3 coding sequence is TGTGCCAGCAGCTTGGGCCGGACAGGCCATAATGAAAAACTGTTTTTT. This sequence encodes CASSLGRTGHNEKLFF. This chain connects TRBV5-6 to TRBJ1-4, with 7 bases identical to TRBD1. J gave up 4 bases and V 0 bases, and 6 bases lay outside the gene matches. CDR1 is SGHDT and CDR2 is YYEEEE in the germline V gene. This CDR3 comprises 16 residues.

This clone was recorded only once. This sequence joins TRBV4-2 and TRBJ2-2, with D possibly being TRBD1 (5 bases). Germline-derived CDR1 and CDR2 are LGHNA and YNFKEQ. V was trimmed by 5 bases and J by 3 bases, leaving 10 bases between them. The CDR3 runs to 14 residues. The DNA for the CDR3 is TGTGCCAGCAGCTCTACAGGATACACCGGGGAGCTGTTTTTT. Protein product: CASSSTGYTGELFF.

V is TRBV5-1 and J is TRBJ2-7; tentatively, D is TRBD1 (6 bases). Germline CDR1 and CDR2: SGHRS and YFSETQ. The ends were cut back, 1 base at V and 5 bases at J, with 16 bases in the middle. CDR3 length equals 15 residues. The CDR3 sequence: CASSLPQGQGDEQYF. CDR3 DNA sequence: TGCGCCAGCAGCTTGCCCCAGGGGCAAGGGGACGAGCAGTACTTC.

The chain is built from TRBV5-5 and TRBJ2-3; D unclear. The length of the CDR3 is 15 residues. Germline-derived CDR1 and CDR2 are SGHKS and YYEKEE (reference sequence). V dropped 0 bases and J dropped 0 bases, with 8 bases sitting between them. This CDR3 is CASSLGLTSTDTQYF. DNA for the CDR3: TGTGCCAGCAGCTTGGGGTTAACTAGCACAGATACGCAGTATTTT.

The chain has TRBV19 and TRBJ2-2; 7 bases map to TRBD2. Germline values: CDR1 LNHDA, CDR2 SQIVND (reference sequence). Trimming cost V 9 bases and J 1 base; bases outside gene matches: 8. This CDR3 spans 15 amino acids. The CDR3 DNA is TGTGCCAGCAACCCGGGACTAAAGAACACCGGGGAGCTGTTTTTT. This gives the protein CASNPGLKNTGELFF.

The rearrangement joins TRBV30 to TRBJ1-1, with D uncertain. Trimming removed 2 bases from V and 3 bases from J, with 13 bases in between. This CDR3 has 14 residues. CDR1 and CDR2 (germline): GTSNPN, SVGIG (reference sequence). The chain's CDR3 is CAWSRKAIYTEAFF. The CDR3 DNA is TGTGCCTGGAGTAGAAAAGCGATCTACACTGAAGCTTTCTTT.

The V and J genes are TRBV5-4 and TRBJ2-5, with a weak D call TRBD2 (6 bases). Looked up from germline, CDR1 is SGHNT and CDR2 is YYREEE (reference sequence). The CDR3 runs to 15 residues. Trimming left V 0 bases short and J 5 bases short, with 14 bases between. CDR3 bases: TGTGCCAGCAGCTTGGAAGTTGGCAGCGGGGAGACCCAGTACTTC. Protein product: CASSLEVGSGETQYF. Full variable domain (rest looked up from reference TRBV5-4 and TRBJ2-5): ETGVTQSPTHLIKTRGQQVTLRCSSQSGHNTVSWYQQALGQGPQFIFQYYREEENGRGNFPPRFSGLQFPNYSSELNVNALELDDSALYLCASSLEVGSGETQYFGPGTRLLVL.

The rearrangement joins TRBV20-1 to TRBJ2-2; unclear D gene. The CDR3 contains 11 residues. Per the germline V gene, CDR1 is DFQATT and CDR2 is SNEGSKA (reference sequence). Trimming took off 6 bases at V and 6 bases at J, with 8 bases between the two ends. CDR3 DNA: TGCAGTGCCCGAAGCTCCGGGGAGCTGTTTTTT. Protein product: CSARSSGELFF.

The chain employs TRBV6-5 and TRBJ1-1; D not resolved. From germline, CDR1 is MNHEY and CDR2 SVGAGI. Trimming removed 4 bases at V and 5 bases at J, with 5 bases between. The CDR3 extends over 11 amino acids. CDR3 DNA sequence: TGTGCCAGCAGTTTTAGGACTGAAGCTTTCTTT. Encoded protein: CASSFRTEAFF.

This clone was seen just once. This chain links TRBV11-2 with TRBJ2-5, with TRBD1 as a possible D gene (6 bases). In germline, CDR1 is SGHAT, CDR2 FQNNGV. The length of the CDR3 is 14 residues. The germline V and J ends were trimmed by 5 bases and 0 bases, with 10 bases remaining between them. This chain's CDR3 is CASSPDRYQETQYF. Here the CDR3 DNA reads TGTGCCAGCAGCCCCGACAGGTACCAAGAGACCCAGTACTTC.

Only one count was recorded for this clone. This chain links TRBV5-6 with TRBJ1-2; no firm D call. The CDR3 runs to 15 residues. Germline V lookup: CDR1 SGHDT, CDR2 YYEEEE. The germline V and J ends were trimmed by 3 bases and 3 bases, with 15 bases remaining between them. CDR3 sequence (DNA): TGTGCCAGCAGCTCGAACCGGGCGATCTACTATGGCTACACCTTC. Its translation is CASSSNRAIYYGYTF.

The rearrangement joins TRBV7-9 to TRBJ1-5, with 8 bases that match TRBD1. The junction had 7 bases not matched to a gene; V was cut back by 2 bases and J by 4 bases. CDR3 size: 16 residues. Germline-derived CDR1 and CDR2 are SEHNR and FQNEAQ (reference sequence). In DNA form, the CDR3 reads TGTGCCAGCAGCTTACTCCAGGGGGCTGCAAATCAGCCCCAGCATTTT. This sequence encodes CASSLLQGAANQPQHF.

The rearrangement links TRBV4-2 to TRBJ2-7; a weak D match, TRBD1 (6 bases). V was cut by 6 bases and J by 0 bases, with 15 bases left in between. Germline-derived CDR1 and CDR2 are LGHNA and YNFKEQ. This CDR3 contains 15 residues. Written as DNA, the CDR3 is TGTGCCAGCAGATACGACAGGACTCTCTCCTACGAGCAGTACTTC. It specifies CASRYDRTLSYEQYF.

This chain joins TRBV10-3 and TRBJ2-1; D is perhaps TRBD2 (6 bases). Germline V lookup: CDR1 ENHRY, CDR2 SYGVKD. Between the trimmed V and J ends, which lost 5 bases and 7 bases, there was a span of 18 bases. The CDR3 totals 15 residues. Written as DNA, the CDR3 is TGTGCCATCAGTTTCCGGGACTCCAGGAGTAATGAGCAGTTCTTC. It yields the protein CAISFRDSRSNEQFF.

The chain joins TRBV6-5 to TRBJ1-2; TRBD1 is a possible D gene (6 bases). Trimming took 5 bases from V and 7 from J, leaving 20 bases between them. CDR1 and CDR2 from the germline V gene are MNHEY and SVGAGI. The CDR3 loop spans 15 amino acids. In DNA, the CDR3 is TGTGCCAGCAGTCCCGACTCGGGGGGGCTGGGTGGCTACACCTTC. Amino acids: CASSPDSGGLGGYTF.

The rearrangement joins TRBV14 to TRBJ1-2, with D possibly matching TRBD1 (5 bases). The CDR3 sequence is 15 residues long. Germline lookup yields CDR1 SGHDN and CDR2 FVKESK. Trimming took off 5 bases at V and 4 bases at J, with 17 bases between the two ends. The chain's CDR3 is CASSKGVVATYGYTF. In DNA form, the CDR3 reads TGTGCCAGCAGCAAAGGGGTAGTAGCAACCTATGGCTACACCTTC.

This chain connects TRBV10-3 to TRBJ1-4; 10 bases agree with TRBD1. Germline loops: CDR1 ENHRY, CDR2 SYGVKD. J was trimmed by 7 bases and V by 0 bases; bases with no gene match: 2. The CDR3 is made up of 15 amino acids. CDR3 coding DNA: TGTGCCATCAGTGAGTCGAGGGACAGGGGTGAAAAACTGTTTTTT. Its protein product is CAISESRDRGEKLFF.